The 13 T cell receptor beta chains presented below share a single source sample, sequenced in a study of control samples from healthy donors and cancer patients. The repertoire was sequenced with immunoSEQ multiplex PCR; TCRdb's copy has only in-frame clones and lacks some. The sample consists of around 95,000 clones, 85% of them appearing once. Sequencing input: blood. These TCRs come from a man aged 25 to 40 in good health.

This chain links TRBV6-6 with TRBJ1-1; no firm D call. The CDR3 consists of 14 residues. Looked up from germline, CDR1 is MNHNY and CDR2 is SVGAGI (reference sequence). The V end lost 8 bases, the J end lost 6 bases, and 19 bases lay between the germline ends. Written as DNA, the CDR3 is TGTGCCAGCCTTAACCAGGTGTCCAACCCTGAAGCTTTCTTT. It yields the protein CASLNQVSNPEAFF.

This clone was counted many times. The chain combines TRBV28 with TRBJ1-2, with D maybe TRBD1 (5 bases). The CDR3 totals 14 residues. Between the trimmed V and J ends, which lost 2 bases and 0 bases, there was a span of 7 bases. CDR1 is MDHEN, CDR2 SYDVKM, per germline. CDR3 sequence: CASSLQTANYGYTF. The CDR3 DNA reads TGTGCCAGCAGTTTACAGACAGCTAACTATGGCTACACCTTC.

This chain joins TRBV11-2 and TRBJ2-4, with 10 bases fitting TRBD1. In germline, CDR1 is SGHAT, CDR2 FQNNGV. The length of the CDR3 is 19 residues. The trim removed 5 bases at V and 0 bases at J, leaving 13 bases unmatched. The CDR3 loop reads CASSALPGTGAGAKNIQYF. Here the CDR3 DNA reads TGTGCCAGCAGCGCCCTACCCGGGACAGGGGCCGGAGCCAAAAACATTCAGTACTTC.

This rearrangement joins TRBV5-1 to TRBJ2-1; D might be TRBD1 (5 bases). The germline V and J ends were trimmed by 4 bases and 3 bases, with 14 bases remaining between them. Germline CDR1 reads SGHRS; CDR2 reads YFSETQ. This CDR3 spans 15 amino acids. CDR3 loop: CASSPGAVGYNEQFF. The CDR3 DNA follows: TGCGCCAGCAGCCCTGGGGCCGTCGGCTACAATGAGCAGTTCTTC.

The V call is TRBV28, the J call TRBJ1-2, with 12 bases that match TRBD1. The junction had 7 bases not matched to a gene; V was cut back by 4 bases and J by 7 bases. Germline loops: CDR1 MDHEN, CDR2 SYDVKM. The CDR3 is 15 amino acids. CDR3 nucleotide sequence: TGTGCCAGCAGTTCAACGGGACAGGGGGCGCCTGGCTACACCTTC. It encodes CASSSTGQGAPGYTF.

The genes are TRBV19 and TRBJ1-5; D gene ambiguous. Trimming stripped 1 base from V and 3 bases from J, with 13 bases between. Per the germline V gene, CDR1 is LNHDA and CDR2 is SQIVND (reference sequence). The CDR3 loop spans 16 amino acids. The CDR3 loop is CASSIADLPNNQPQHF. The DNA for the CDR3 is TGTGCCAGTAGTATAGCGGACCTTCCTAACAATCAGCCCCAGCATTTT. Filled out from reference TRBV19 and TRBJ1-5, the complete variable domain reads DGGITQSPKYLFRKEGQNVTLSCEQNLNHDAMYWYRQDPGQGLRLIYYSQIVNDFQKGDIAEGYSVSREKKESFPLTVTSAQKNPTAFYLCASSIADLPNNQPQHFGDGTRLSIL.

V gene TRBV30 combines with J gene TRBJ1-4; no reliable D call. Trimming removed 5 bases from V and 8 bases from J, with 9 bases in between. CDR1 and CDR2 (germline): GTSNPN, SVGIG (reference sequence). The CDR3 has 11 amino acids. CDR3 bases: TGTGCCTGGTCTTTTGACGAAAAACTGTTTTTT. This translates into CAWSFDEKLFF.

The J gene is TRBJ1-5, the V gene TRBV7-2; D gene ambiguous. Deletions cut 2 bases from V and 6 bases from J, with 5 bases between. The germline V gene has CDR1 SGHTA and CDR2 FQGNSA. This CDR3 has 12 residues. For the CDR3, the DNA is TGTGCCAGCAGCTTATTTCCTCAGCCCCAGCATTTT. This gives the protein CASSLFPQPQHF.

This chain uses TRBV5-6 with TRBJ2-3; 11 nucleotides align to TRBD2. The CDR3 runs to 17 residues. Germline CDR1 reads SGHDT; CDR2 reads YYEEEE. J was trimmed by 3 bases and V by 4 bases; bases with no gene match: 10. CDR3 residues: CASSPETSGARTDTQYF. The CDR3 DNA follows: TGTGCCAGCAGCCCCGAGACTAGCGGGGCGAGGACAGATACGCAGTATTTT.

This rearrangement joins TRBV29-1 to TRBJ1-1, with 8 nucleotides matching TRBD1. The CDR3 contains 13 residues. Trimming took 3 bases from V and 4 from J; bases not matched to a gene: 4. The germline CDR1 and CDR2 sequences are SQVTM and ANQGSEA. In nucleotides, the CDR3 is TGCAGCGTTGACAGGGGGCTTGGCACTGAAGCTTTCTTT. Protein product: CSVDRGLGTEAFF.

CDR3 region: CASSQVSNEKLFF. In DNA form, the CDR3 reads TGTGCCAGCAGCCAAGTTTCTAATGAAAAACTGTTTTTT. The gene calls are TRBV4-2 and TRBJ1-4, with D uncertain. Looked up from germline, CDR1 is LGHNA and CDR2 is YNFKEQ. The CDR3 length is 13 residues. V was pared by 1 base and J by 3 bases, with 3 bases between.

V gene TRBV4-2 combines with J gene TRBJ2-1, with 8 bases that match TRBD2. The CDR3 is 15 residues long. V shed 1 base, J shed 8 bases, and the junction held 7 bases outside the gene matches. Per the germline V gene, CDR1 is LGHNA and CDR2 is YNFKEQ. The CDR3 spells CASSQVAGGLDEQFF. CDR3 DNA sequence: TGTGCCAGCAGCCAAGTTGCGGGGGGTTTGGATGAGCAGTTCTTC.

V gene TRBV5-6 combines with J gene TRBJ2-2; D not resolved. The CDR3 is made up of 14 amino acids. Germline CDR1 reads SGHDT; CDR2 reads YYEEEE. Trimming took off 4 bases at V and 2 bases at J, with 9 bases between the two ends. CDR3 sequence (DNA): TGTGCCAGCAGCCTGAGCCTAAACACCGGGGAGCTGTTTTTT. Encoded protein: CASSLSLNTGELFF.